The source of this T cell receptor (beta chain) is a study of naive and memory T cell subsets. Study observations and caveats: Clonotypes are single alpha or beta chains, not paired receptors. Naive and memory repertoire findings lacked a ground truth for validation.

The V end was cut by 8 bases, the J end by 6 bases, with 13 bases between. The CDR3 runs to 13 residues. Germline V lookup: CDR1 MDHEN, CDR2 SYDVKM. A word on this clonotype: As yet, its antigen is unknown.

The beta constant-region primer was an equimolar mix of two oligonucleotides covering TRBC1 and TRBC2. The cDNA 3' end received a ligated single-stranded oligonucleotide carrying the SP2 primer and a 12-nucleotide UMI. Ligated cDNA was amplified by four rounds of PCR with nested alpha and beta constant-region primers and SP2. MiXCR, run by TCRdb on the UMI-ligation and nested PCR reads, gives a single entry per CDR3 protein. The profile shows around 160,000 distinct CDR3 sequences, over 15% of them singletons. The clonotype was recovered from a human donor in good health. The source material was naive CD4+ T cells from blood. This chain links TRBV28 with TRBJ2-2, with D possibly TRBD1 on 5 matching bases. CDR3 sequence: CASAGSPAGELFF. As DNA, the CDR3 is TGTGCCAGCGCAGGGTCCCCCGCCGGGGAGCTGTTTTTT.